This entry describes one T cell receptor (beta chain). Many counts were recorded for this clonotype. Its antigen remains undetermined. It has no much larger one-base neighbor in the sample; base qualities were not kept. This specimen belongs to a study of neurological immune-mediated disorders (dated by TCRdb to between 2018 and 2021). With respect to the entire study: Using UMI-based sequencing, the study compared peripheral blood TCR-beta repertoires from patients with HTLV-I-associated myelopathy (HAM/TSP), patients with multiple sclerosis, and healthy controls. Longitudinal samples, technical triplicates and paired sorted CD4+ and CD8+ T-cell subsets, alongside PBMC samples, were included among the approximately 100 TCR-beta libraries. Longitudinal HAM/TSP donors and healthy donors each had 3 time-points at intervals of roughly 3-40 months. The cohort included 60 to 75 subjects: approximately 15 with HAM/TSP, around 35 with multiple sclerosis, and approximately 20 healthy controls.

In the paper's terms, the time point label means: longitudinal time-point 2. For the unsorted PBMC libraries, 2 million PBMCs were stored in RNAlater at -80 degrees C until RNA extraction and were used to generate the libraries. PBMCs were separated from peripheral blood using Ficoll-Hypaque density gradient centrifugation and then cryopreserved in liquid nitrogen. From the germline V gene, CDR1 is SGHRS and CDR2 is YFSETQ. The CDR3, cysteine through phenylalanine, is 14 amino acids long. Only the CDR3 DNA stays, 42 bases, in frame from base 1. V is shortened by 1 base, J by 2 bases, and the region joining them spans 9 bases. cDNA was synthesized by template-switch 5'RACE using a primer with a 10-nucleotide random unique molecular identifier that tagged each TCR transcript. Over 180 million TCR-beta sequences, covering 15-18 subjects, were produced in each sequencing run. Total RNA was extracted with the RNeasy kit. The KAPA Real-time Library Amplification kit was used to amplify TCR-beta VDJ regions with primers targeting the TCR constant region and the 5'RACE anchor. A first PCR added sample indexes and Illumina adaptors, after which a second PCR increased the library yield. After Ampure bead purification, the TCR product of roughly 650 bp was size-selected on a 2% E-gel SizeSelection system. Library quality was checked on a Bioanalyzer, concentration was measured with Qubit, and libraries were quantified with the Kapa Library Quantification kit before pooling. An Illumina HiSeq 2500 sequenced the libraries paired-end 2 x 150 bp. To increase sequence diversity, roughly 24-32% phiX was spiked into each library pool. The authors' analysis ran thus. Quality-filtered reads were processed with the UMI-based MiGEC pipeline, and over 90% of raw TCR sequences were removed by the MiGEC pipeline during error correction. IMGT germline references were used for aligning VDJ genes, and each clonotype was defined as a unique CDR3 amino acid sequence together with its V-J genes. Clonal expansion, Shannon diversity and CDR3 relatedness were evaluated with VDJtools (CalcPairwiseDistances, ClusterSamples), while phylogenetic trees were built in CLCbio workbench. Using coefficient-of-variation modelling across technical triplicates, the study counted a clone as expanded if it had at least 8 unique UMIs. TCRdb took the public reads, trimmed them with fastp at Q25, ran MiXCR for clone calling and kept in-frame beta chains. Each CDR3 protein gets just one entry, which takes the most common genes and DNA from the rows behind it. None of the V and J calls come from the authors' own analysis; TCRdb made them. The sample profile shows under 50,000 distinct CDR3 sequences; about an eighth of them were found once. Jointly, the top ten make up less than 5.5% of the sample.

Findings and caveats that apply to the study as a whole: The highest TCR clonal expansion was observed in HAM/TSP patients, whereas the lowest was observed in MS patients, even when compared with healthy controls. Across subjects, expanded clones never shared an identical CDR3 amino acid sequence, which suggests that the TCR-beta repertoires in every group were private.

Sequencing was done on a sample of PBMCs. The chain uses TRBV5-1 and TRBJ2-5, with a tentative D gene TRBD2 over 5 matching bases. The sequence derives from a male donor with HTLV-1-associated myelopathy (HAM/TSP). Read as DNA, the sequence is TGCGCCAGCAGCTTGTACCGGGGTCAAGAGACCCAGTACTTC. Translated, this is CASSLYRGQETQYF.